These 8 T cell receptor beta chains came from one sample sequenced in a study of chemoradiotherapy in HPV16-positive cancers. Generated by immunoSEQ multiplex PCR, the TCRdb table keeps only in-frame clones and is missing some. The table records about 15,000 clones, around 88% of them present only once. The source material was blood, sampled from a patient who underwent chemoradiotherapy. The receptors originated from a human donor with HPV-associated anogenital cancer.

The chain carries TRBV30 and TRBJ1-1; D ambiguous. Trimming took 3 bases from V and 2 from J, leaving 7 bases between them. Germline lookup yields CDR1 GTSNPN and CDR2 SVGIG (reference sequence). The CDR3 extends over 12 amino acids. The CDR3 bases are TGTGCCTGGAGCCAGATCAACACTGAAGCTTTCTTT. Translating gives CAWSQINTEAFF.

The V and J genes are TRBV19 and TRBJ1-2; 10 bases match TRBD1. Germline V gene sequence: CDR1 LNHDA, CDR2 SQIVND (reference sequence). This CDR3 spans 14 amino acids. The ends lost 5 bases at V and 7 bases at J; junction bases unmatched: 7. This CDR3 is CASSLDRGHGGYTF. CDR3 DNA sequence: TGTGCCAGTAGTCTCGACAGGGGGCACGGTGGCTACACCTTC.

The chain recombines TRBV6-4 with TRBJ2-1, with 9 nucleotides matching TRBD1. V trimming: 5 bases; J trimming: 7 bases; junction bases outside the gene matches: 12. Germline V gives CDR1 MRHNA, CDR2 SNTAGT. This CDR3 region has 16 residues. The CDR3, as DNA: TGTGCCAGCAGTCCCAGGGGGACAGGGACCTGGAATGAGCAGTTCTTC. Its translation is CASSPRGTGTWNEQFF.

The gene calls are TRBV6-5 and TRBJ2-2; the D is unclear. Germline V gene sequence: CDR1 MNHEY, CDR2 SVGAGI. V dropped 2 bases and J dropped 3 bases, with 7 bases sitting between them. CDR3 size: 14 residues. CDR3 bases: TGTGCCAGCAGTTACGGATTCGACACCGGGGAGCTGTTTTTT. Its translation is CASSYGFDTGELFF.

This sequence joins TRBV10-3 and TRBJ1-1; D not certain. The CDR3 is made up of 12 amino acids. Germline V CDR1 and CDR2: ENHRY, SYGVKD. V shed 1 base and J shed 6 bases, with 6 bases lying between them. CDR3 in DNA: TGTGCCATCAGTGAGTTCGGATCTGAAGCTTTCTTT. Translating it yields CAISEFGSEAFF.

The chain couples TRBV11-3 to TRBJ2-2; 7 bases map to TRBD1. The CDR3 sequence is 16 residues long. The V and J ends lost 3 bases and 0 bases, in that order; junction bases with no gene match: 4. The germline gives CDR1 SGHNT, CDR2 YENEEA. This chain's CDR3 is CASSFAGTANTGELFF. CDR3 in DNA: TGTGCCAGCAGCTTCGCCGGGACAGCGAACACCGGGGAGCTGTTTTTT.

The CDR3, as DNA: TGTGCCAGCAGGATCGAGGGGGCGGCTTATGGCTACACCTTC. Translating it yields CASRIEGAAYGYTF. The chain is built from TRBV2 and TRBJ1-2, with 7 positions matching TRBD1. CDR3 length equals 14 residues. CDR1 is SNHLY and CDR2 is FYNNEI in the germline V gene. After removal of 6 bases from V and 5 bases from J, the junction contained 9 bases not matched to a gene.

The chain couples TRBV4-1 to TRBJ1-1; 8 bases match TRBD1. The length of the CDR3 is 14 residues. Germline V gives CDR1 MGHRA, CDR2 YSYEKL. The ends lost 5 bases at V and 4 bases at J; junction bases unmatched: 6. The CDR3 is CASSSRTGTTEAFF. In nucleotides, the CDR3 is TGCGCCAGCAGCTCGCGGACAGGGACCACTGAAGCTTTCTTT.